These T cell receptor beta chains were read from a single sample in a study of CD8 T cells in Susac syndrome. TCRdb itself ran the immunoSEQ multiplex PCR reads through MiXCR, one entry per CDR3 protein. The table has about 160,000 distinct CDR3 sequences, roughly nine tenths seen once. The source material was CD4+ T cells from PBMCs. The receptors originated from a human donor in good health. The CDR3 runs from the conserved cysteine through the conserved F or W. D genes are given only for firm matches. Clone size appears in some rows only: once, few, many, or a class for an expanded clone.

abundance,j_gene,d_gene,v_gene,CDR3nt,CDR3aa
-,TRBJ2-7,-,TRBV3-1,TGTGCCAGCAGCCAGTGGGACGCATCCTACGAGCAGTACTTC,CASSQWDASYEQYF
-,TRBJ1-2,TRBD1,TRBV28,TGTGCCAGCAGCCGGACAGGGACCAACTATGGCTACACCTTC,CASSRTGTNYGYTF
-,TRBJ2-1,TRBD2,TRBV29-1,TGCAGCGTTCCCCAGCGGGAGGGCCCCTACAATGAGCAGTTCTTC,CSVPQREGPYNEQFF
-,TRBJ2-7,TRBD1,TRBV3-1,TGTGCCAGCAGACAGGGGAACGAGCAGTACTTC,CASRQGNEQYF
-,TRBJ2-5,-,TRBV29-1,TGCAGCGTTGATACCGCGAACCAAGAGACCCAGTACTTC,CSVDTANQETQYF
-,TRBJ1-1,-,TRBV20-1,TGCAGTGCCCCGGGGGGGGCGGGCACTGAAGCTTTCTTT,CSAPGGAGTEAFF
-,TRBJ2-3,-,TRBV6-6,TGTGCCGGCCTCGGGGGCCCCACAGATACGCAGTATTTT,CAGLGGPTDTQYF
-,TRBJ1-4,-,TRBV12-3/TRBV12-4,TGTGCCAGCAGTTTATTGACAACTAATGAAAAACTGTTTTTT,CASSLLTTNEKLFF
-,TRBJ2-4,TRBD1,TRBV4-2,TGTGCCAGCAGCCAAGAAGATCCGGGACAGGGTTATAGAAACATTCAGTACTTC,CASSQEDPGQGYRNIQYF
once,TRBJ1-2,-,TRBV20-1,TGCAGTGCTAGGGCTTCGGGAGTGAACTATGGCTACACCTTC,CSARASGVNYGYTF
-,TRBJ1-5,TRBD1,TRBV2,TGTGCCAGCAGTGGGGAGACAGGGCTGCGGCAGCCCCAGCATTTT,CASSGETGLRQPQHF
-,TRBJ1-3,-,TRBV14,TGTGCCAGCAGCCCGAGGACGGCCCCGGCGGGAAACACCATATATTTT,CASSPRTAPAGNTIYF
-,TRBJ2-3,TRBD2,TRBV5-4,TGTGCCAGCAGCCGGGGCGGGAGTCCAGATACGCAGTATTTT,CASSRGGSPDTQYF
-,TRBJ2-5,-,TRBV10-3,TGTGCCATCAGTGAGTCGATTGTAGAGACCCAGTACTTC,CAISESIVETQYF
-,TRBJ1-1,TRBD1,TRBV20-1,TGCAGTGCGAGACAGGGGAAGGACACTGAAGCTTTCTTT,CSARQGKDTEAFF
-,TRBJ1-2,-,TRBV27,TGTGCCAGCAAGGGATCGAACTATGGCTACACCTTC,CASKGSNYGYTF
-,TRBJ2-5,-,TRBV6-5,TGTGCCAGCAGTTACATCGCCCGGGAGACCCAGTACTTC,CASSYIARETQYF
-,TRBJ2-1,-,TRBV24-1,TGTGCCACCAGTGACTTGACAGCTGCCTACAATGAGCAGTTCTTC,CATSDLTAAYNEQFF
-,TRBJ2-3,TRBD1,TRBV6-1,TGTGCCAGCAGCCGGACAGGACGGGACCCCTGGGCGCAGTATTTT,CASSRTGRDPWAQYF
-,TRBJ2-7,-,TRBV5-6,TGTGCCAGCGCAAATACAGGGTTGGAAACCTACGAGCAGTACTTC,CASANTGLETYEQYF
few,TRBJ2-5,TRBD1,TRBV12-3/TRBV12-4,TGTGCCAGCAGGACAGGGGCCCAAGAGACCCAGTACTTC,CASRTGAQETQYF
-,TRBJ2-2,TRBD2,TRBV24-1,TGTGCCACCAGTGACCTAGCGGGCGGGCACACCGGGGAGCTGTTTTTT,CATSDLAGGHTGELFF
-,TRBJ2-5,TRBD2,TRBV28,TGTGCCAGCAGTTCTCCCATAGCGGGAGGGCTGGAGACCCAGTACTTC,CASSSPIAGGLETQYF
once,TRBJ2-3,TRBD2,TRBV3-1,TGTGCCAGCAGCCAAGGTGGGACTATAGCGGGGGGGCCAGATACGCAGTATTTT,CASSQGGTIAGGPDTQYF
-,TRBJ2-7,-,TRBV11-2,TGTGCCAGCAGCTTAGTGATGCGGCCTTACGAGCAGTACTTC,CASSLVMRPYEQYF
-,TRBJ1-4,-,TRBV12-3/TRBV12-4,TGTGCCAGCAGTCGGACAGTTCCTGAAAAACTGTTTTTT,CASSRTVPEKLFF
-,TRBJ2-1,-,TRBV27,TGTGCCAGCAGTTTATCCATACCCACCTACAATGAGCAGTTCTTC,CASSLSIPTYNEQFF
-,TRBJ1-4,-,TRBV20-1,TGCAGTGCTAGAGATCAGCAGGGAGGTGATGAAAAACTGTTTTTT,CSARDQQGGDEKLFF
-,TRBJ2-1,TRBD2,TRBV20-1,TGCAGTGCTAGAGATCCAGGACTAGCGGGATCCACTGAGCAGTTCTTC,CSARDPGLAGSTEQFF
-,TRBJ2-7,TRBD1,TRBV5-6,TGTGCCAGCAGCTTGTTGGACAGGGGCCACGAGCAGTACTTC,CASSLLDRGHEQYF
-,TRBJ2-3,-,TRBV9,TGTGCCAGCAACCCGGGCGGCAGCACAGATACGCAGTATTTT,CASNPGGSTDTQYF
-,TRBJ1-6,TRBD1,TRBV23-1,TGCGCCAGCAGTCAATCCGGGACAGGGGGTCGCTCCTATAATTCACCCCTCCACTTT,CASSQSGTGGRSYNSPLHF
-,TRBJ2-3,-,TRBV12-3/TRBV12-4,TGTGCCAGCAGTACTAGCATCACGCAGTATTTT,CASSTSITQYF